The 6 T cell receptor beta chains in this list originate from one sample, sequenced in a study of blood T cells in healthy people across ages (dated by TCRdb to about 2015). The library was prepared using 5' RACE. The sequencer listed for this sample is Illumina HiSeq 2500. A second roughly 7 to 12 cycle PCR used a sample-barcoded 5' primer and a J-beta primer mix. TCRdb reran the public reads through fastp at Q25 and MiXCR, keeping productive beta chains. CDR3 protein duplicates are merged, each entry listing the most common genes and DNA. For this sample there are about 1.6 million distinct CDR3 sequences; about 32% appear just once. The ten largest make up approximately 10% of the sample. The sequenced sample consisted of blood. The receptors were gathered from a woman in her twenties or thirties in good health.

This clonotype appeared many times. The V gene is TRBV3-1, the J gene TRBJ2-1; D unresolved. V was trimmed by 2 bases and J by 7 bases, leaving 15 bases between them. CDR3 size: 15 residues. Germline values: CDR1 LGHDT, CDR2 YNNKEL (reference sequence). CDR3 region: CASSQRIMGKNEQFF. The CDR3 nucleotides read TGTGCCAGCAGCCAACGTATAATGGGGAAGAATGAGCAGTTCTTC.

The CDR3 protein is CSARAPGSGGTEAFF. The CDR3 nucleotides are TGCAGTGCTAGAGCCCCCGGGTCAGGGGGAACTGAAGCTTTCTTT. This chain uses TRBV20-1 with TRBJ1-1; 7 bases agree with TRBD1. V was pared by 1 base and J by 5 bases, with 10 bases of the junction left unmatched. Germline V gene data show CDR1 as DFQATT and CDR2 as SNEGSKA (reference sequence). The CDR3 extends over 15 amino acids.

The chain combines TRBV20-1 with TRBJ2-2, with a possible D match to TRBD2 (5 bases). The CDR3 is 13 residues long. Trimming pared 0 bases from V and 6 bases from J, leaving 8 bases between. Germline CDR1 reads DFQATT; CDR2 reads SNEGSKA (reference sequence). CDR3 amino acids: CSARDHGAGELFF. In DNA form, the CDR3 reads TGCAGTGCTAGAGATCACGGGGCCGGGGAGCTGTTTTTT.

This sequence joins TRBV10-3 and TRBJ2-7; possibly TRBD2 for D (6 bases). The CDR3 extends over 14 amino acids. The V and J ends lost 3 bases and 3 bases respectively, with 12 bases between them. Germline CDR1 is ENHRY and CDR2 is SYGVKD. The DNA for the CDR3 is TGTGCCATCAGTGACCTAGCGCCCGTCTACGAGCAGTACTTC. It is translated as CAISDLAPVYEQYF.

This sequence joins TRBV4-1 and TRBJ2-1; 9 bases match TRBD1. V dropped 4 bases and J dropped 6; count of bases not matched to a gene: 7. This CDR3 is built from 15 residues. Per the germline V gene, CDR1 is MGHRA and CDR2 is YSYEKL. The CDR3 protein is CASSLLGQGLNEQFF. The CDR3 nucleotides read TGCGCCAGCAGCCTGTTGGGACAGGGACTCAATGAGCAGTTCTTC.

This clonotype was recorded many times. The genes are TRBV20-1 and TRBJ2-7; 9 positions match TRBD2. CDR1 and CDR2 (germline): DFQATT, SNEGSKA (reference sequence). The CDR3 totals 15 residues. The J segment lost 0 bases and the V segment lost 6 bases, leaving 9 bases of the junction unmatched. Written as DNA, the CDR3 is TGCAGTGCGATACTAGCGGGTGTGAGCTCCTACGAGCAGTACTTC. Translated, it gives CSAILAGVSSYEQYF.